This T cell receptor beta chain was recovered during a study of CD8+ T cells in alopecia areata. Overall study: Treatment with tofacitinib (6 to 18 months) was followed by 6 months off drug.

Study-level results: Lesional scalp, notably in alopecia totalis/universalis, had clonality above that of normal scalp.

About this clone: Its cognate antigen is unknown.

The germline CDR1 and CDR2 sequences are SGHNT and YENEEA. The CDR3 runs to 16 residues. Germline trimming cut 1 base from V and 7 bases from J; bases unmatched to any gene: 10. TCR sequencing used cDNA made by reverse transcription of extracted RNA. Only in-frame clones appear in the TCRdb table, and some are missing; sequencing was by immunoSEQ multiplex PCR. This sample has approximately 12,000 clones; approximately 52% occur once, and the top ten carry around 15%. Alopecia areata patients provided lesional scalp punch biopsies and peripheral blood, both collected for the study. The sequenced material came from skin. This receptor was obtained from a human donor with alopecia areata. The rearrangement links TRBV11-3 to TRBJ2-1; TRBD1 agrees at 7 bases. CDR3 in amino acids: CASSLGREGAGNEQFF. In DNA form, the CDR3 reads TGTGCCAGCAGCTTAGGTCGTGAGGGGGCGGGTAATGAGCAGTTCTTC.